These 2 T cell receptor beta chains share one sample of origin, sequenced in a study of T cells in Graves' hyperthyroidism and ophthalmopathy (dated by TCRdb to about 2019). Libraries were prepared through multiplex PCR. The sequencer listed for this sample is Illumina HiSeq 2000. TCR beta CDR3 regions were amplified from RNA transcripts. A first-round RT-PCR of the TCR CDR3 used the HTBI primer set with the Qiagen OneStep RT-PCR kit. The public reads were run again by TCRdb, first through fastp at Q25 and then through MiXCR, and only productive beta chains were kept. Rows are combined by CDR3 protein, so each entry shows the most common genes and DNA. The sample contains hundreds of thousands of distinct CDR3 sequences, approximately 14% of them found a single time. The top ten hold about an eighth of the sample. The sequenced sample consisted of blood. All receptors come from a woman aged 50 to 60 with Graves' ophthalmopathy.

This clonotype was observed at least ten times. The chain joins TRBV2 to TRBJ2-1; 10 nucleotides agree with TRBD2. The germline V gene has CDR1 SNHLY and CDR2 FYNNEI. Trimming cost V 5 bases and J 7 bases; bases outside gene matches: 8. The CDR3 sequence is 15 residues long. CDR3 protein: CASSLPSGSLNEQFF. The CDR3 region has the DNA TGTGCCAGCAGTCTCCCTAGCGGGAGTCTTAATGAGCAGTTCTTC.

This clonotype was recorded at least ten times. CDR3 residues: CASSQVLAGGNYEQYF. CDR3 nucleotide sequence: TGTGCCAGCAGCCAAGTACTAGCGGGAGGAAACTACGAGCAGTACTTC. V and J are TRBV3-2 and TRBJ2-7; the table calls TRBD2, which could not be checked here. TRBV3-2 is tagged as a pseudogene. CDR3 size: 16 residues.